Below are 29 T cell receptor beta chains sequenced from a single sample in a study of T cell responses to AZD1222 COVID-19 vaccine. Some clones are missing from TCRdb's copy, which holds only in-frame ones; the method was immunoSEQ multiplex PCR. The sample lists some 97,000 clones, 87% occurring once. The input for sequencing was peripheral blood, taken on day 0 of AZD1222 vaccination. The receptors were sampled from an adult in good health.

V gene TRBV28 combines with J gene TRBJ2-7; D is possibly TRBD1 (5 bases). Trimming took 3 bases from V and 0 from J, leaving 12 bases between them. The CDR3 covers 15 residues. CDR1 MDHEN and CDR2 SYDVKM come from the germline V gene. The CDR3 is CASSFQGRNSYEQYF. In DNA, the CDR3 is TGTGCCAGCAGTTTTCAGGGTCGTAACTCCTACGAGCAGTACTTC.

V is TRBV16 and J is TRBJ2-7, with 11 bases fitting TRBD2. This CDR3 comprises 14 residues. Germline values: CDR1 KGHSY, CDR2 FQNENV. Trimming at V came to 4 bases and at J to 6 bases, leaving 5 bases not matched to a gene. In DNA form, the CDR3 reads TGTGCCAGCAGCCCCCCGGGACTAGCGGTCGAGCAGTACTTC. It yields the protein CASSPPGLAVEQYF.

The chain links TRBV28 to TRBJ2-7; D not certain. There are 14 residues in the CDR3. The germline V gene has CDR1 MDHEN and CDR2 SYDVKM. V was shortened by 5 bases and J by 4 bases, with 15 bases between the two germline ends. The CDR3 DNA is TGTGCCAGCAGTGGGGAAAGAGTTAGGTACGAGCAGTACTTC. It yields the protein CASSGERVRYEQYF.

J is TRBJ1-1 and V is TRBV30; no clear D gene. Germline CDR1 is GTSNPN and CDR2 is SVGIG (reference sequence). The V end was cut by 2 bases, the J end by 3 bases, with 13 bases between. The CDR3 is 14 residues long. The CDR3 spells CAWSLRRPDTEAFF. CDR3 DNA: TGTGCCTGGAGTCTCCGCAGGCCAGACACTGAAGCTTTCTTT.

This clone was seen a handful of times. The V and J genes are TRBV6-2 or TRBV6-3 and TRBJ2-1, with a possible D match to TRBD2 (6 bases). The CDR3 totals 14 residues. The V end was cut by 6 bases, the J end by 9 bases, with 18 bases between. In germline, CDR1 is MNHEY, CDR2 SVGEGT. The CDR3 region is CASSRGTFMGEQFF. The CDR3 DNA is TGTGCCAGCAGCCGCGGGACGTTCATGGGTGAGCAGTTCTTC.

This CDR3 is CASSYSGTGTLYGYTF. CDR3 DNA sequence: TGTGCCAGCAGTTACTCTGGGACAGGCACGCTCTATGGCTACACCTTC. J is TRBJ1-2 and V is TRBV6-6; 8 bases fit TRBD1. From germline, CDR1 is MNHNY and CDR2 SVGAGI (reference sequence). J gave up 4 bases and V 0 bases, and 7 bases lay outside the gene matches. The CDR3 length is 16 residues.

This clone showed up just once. CDR3 coding DNA: TGTGCCAGCCGACGGGGCAAAGAGACCCAGTACTTC. Residues: CASRRGKETQYF. The chain combines TRBV28 with TRBJ2-5, with D tentatively TRBD1 or TRBD2 (5 bases each). V was clipped by 8 bases and J by 3 bases, with 10 bases between them. The CDR3 has 12 residues. Germline V gene sequence: CDR1 MDHEN, CDR2 SYDVKM. The variable domain in full, with the rest retrieved from reference TRBV28 and TRBJ2-5, is DVKVTQSSRYLVKRTGEKVFLECVQDMDHENMFWYRQDPGLGLRLIYFSYDVKMKEKGDIPEGYSVSREKKERFSLILESASTNQTSMYLCASRRGKETQYFGPGTRLLVL.

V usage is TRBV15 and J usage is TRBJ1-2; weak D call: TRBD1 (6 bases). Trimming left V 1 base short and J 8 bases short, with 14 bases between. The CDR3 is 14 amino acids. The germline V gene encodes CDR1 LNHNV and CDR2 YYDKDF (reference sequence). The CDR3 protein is CATSRGRGTMGYTF. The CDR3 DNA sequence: TGTGCCACCAGCAGAGGGCGAGGGACAATGGGCTACACCTTC. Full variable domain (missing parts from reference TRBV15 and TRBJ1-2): DAMVIQNPRYQVTQFGKPVTLSCSQTLNHNVMYWYQQKSSQAPKLLFHYYDKDFNNEADTPDNFQSRRPNTSFCFLDIRSPGLGDTAMYLCATSRGRGTMGYTFGSGTRLTVV.

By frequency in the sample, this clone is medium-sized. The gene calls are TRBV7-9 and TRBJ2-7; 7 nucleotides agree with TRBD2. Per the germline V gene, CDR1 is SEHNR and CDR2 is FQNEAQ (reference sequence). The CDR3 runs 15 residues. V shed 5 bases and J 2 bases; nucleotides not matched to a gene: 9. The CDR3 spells CASSPSGRGTYEQYF. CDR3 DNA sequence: TGTGCCAGCAGCCCCAGCGGGCGGGGGACCTACGAGCAGTACTTC.

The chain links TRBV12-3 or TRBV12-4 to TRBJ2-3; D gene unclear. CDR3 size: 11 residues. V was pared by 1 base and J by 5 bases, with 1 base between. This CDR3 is CASSLGDTQYF. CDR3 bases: TGTGCCAGCAGTTTAGGAGATACGCAGTATTTT.

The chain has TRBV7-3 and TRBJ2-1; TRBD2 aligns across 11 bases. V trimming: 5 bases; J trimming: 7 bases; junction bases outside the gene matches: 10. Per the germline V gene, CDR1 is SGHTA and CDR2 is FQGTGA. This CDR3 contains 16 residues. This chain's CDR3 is CASSRGTSGSGNEQFF. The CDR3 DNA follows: TGTGCCAGCAGCCGTGGAACTAGCGGGAGTGGGAATGAGCAGTTCTTC.

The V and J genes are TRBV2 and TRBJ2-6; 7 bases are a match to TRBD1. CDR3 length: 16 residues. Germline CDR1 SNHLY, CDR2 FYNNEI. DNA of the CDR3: TGTGCGGGTAGACAGGGCTCACCCACTGGGGCCAACGTCCTGACTTTC. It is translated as CAGRQGSPTGANVLTF.

The CDR3 region is CASSMLGTLRSEKLFF. CDR3 bases: TGTGCCAGTAGTATGTTGGGGACGCTTAGATCTGAAAAACTGTTTTTT. The gene calls are TRBV19 and TRBJ1-4; perhaps TRBD1 as D (5 bases). Germline V gene lookup returns CDR1 LNHDA and CDR2 SQIVND (reference sequence). This CDR3 region has 16 residues. V lost 3 bases to trimming and J lost 7 bases, with 18 bases between them. Full variable domain (outside the CDR3, taken from reference TRBV19 and TRBJ1-4): DGGITQSPKYLFRKEGQNVTLSCEQNLNHDAMYWYRQDPGQGLRLIYYSQIVNDFQKGDIAEGYSVSREKKESFPLTVTSAQKNPTAFYLCASSMLGTLRSEKLFFGSGTQLSVL.

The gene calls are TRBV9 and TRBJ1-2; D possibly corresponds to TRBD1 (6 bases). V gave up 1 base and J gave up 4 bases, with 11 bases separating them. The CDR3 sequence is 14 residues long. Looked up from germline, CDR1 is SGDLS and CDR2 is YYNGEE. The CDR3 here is CASSVSQGGYGYTF. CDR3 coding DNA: TGTGCCAGCAGCGTAAGTCAAGGGGGCTATGGCTACACCTTC.

DNA for the CDR3: TGTGCCATCATGGGGGGCGCTGGATACGAGCAGTACTTC. Residues: CAIMGGAGYEQYF. This chain joins TRBV10-3 and TRBJ2-7; D may correspond to TRBD1 or TRBD2 (6 bases each). This CDR3 contains 13 residues. V was cut by 7 bases and J by 4 bases, with 14 bases left in between. Per the germline V gene, CDR1 is ENHRY and CDR2 is SYGVKD.

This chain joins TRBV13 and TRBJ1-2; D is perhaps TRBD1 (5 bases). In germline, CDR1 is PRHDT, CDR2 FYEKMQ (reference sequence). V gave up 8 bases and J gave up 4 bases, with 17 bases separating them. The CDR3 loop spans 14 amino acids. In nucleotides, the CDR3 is TGTGCCAGCCGACTTCTGAGGGGAAGCTATGGCTACACCTTC. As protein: CASRLLRGSYGYTF.

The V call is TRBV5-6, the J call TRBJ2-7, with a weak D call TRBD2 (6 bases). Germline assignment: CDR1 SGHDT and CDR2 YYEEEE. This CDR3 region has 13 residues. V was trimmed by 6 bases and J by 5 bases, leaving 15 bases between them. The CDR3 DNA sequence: TGTGCCAGCATGCGGAGGGCAGGGAACGAGCAGTACTTC. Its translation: CASMRRAGNEQYF. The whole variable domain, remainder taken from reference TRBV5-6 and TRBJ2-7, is DAGVTQSPTHLIKTRGQQVTLRCSPKSGHDTVSWYQQALGQGPQFIFQYYEEEERQRGNFPDRFSGHQFPNYSSELNVNALLLGDSALYLCASMRRAGNEQYFGPGTRLTVT.

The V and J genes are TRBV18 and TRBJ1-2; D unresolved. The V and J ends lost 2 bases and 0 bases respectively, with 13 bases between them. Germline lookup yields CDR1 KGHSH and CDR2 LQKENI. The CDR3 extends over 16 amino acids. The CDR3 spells CASSPTAGKPNYGYTF. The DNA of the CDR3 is TGTGCCAGCTCACCAACCGCCGGGAAACCTAACTATGGCTACACCTTC.

This CDR3 is CASSLGGLAGVDEQFF. The CDR3 nucleotides are TGTGCCAGCAGCTTAGGGGGACTAGCGGGAGTTGATGAGCAGTTCTTC. The chain joins TRBV11-2 to TRBJ2-1; 14 bases map to TRBD2. CDR1 SGHAT and CDR2 FQNNGV come from the germline V gene. The CDR3 covers 16 residues. V lost 1 base to trimming and J lost 8 bases; unmatched junction nucleotides: 4.

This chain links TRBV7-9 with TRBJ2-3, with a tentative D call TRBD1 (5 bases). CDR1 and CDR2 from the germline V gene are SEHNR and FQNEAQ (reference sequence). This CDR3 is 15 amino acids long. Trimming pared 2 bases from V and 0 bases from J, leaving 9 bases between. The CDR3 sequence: CASSLRQSSTDTQYF. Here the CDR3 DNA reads TGTGCCAGCAGCTTAAGACAGTCTAGCACAGATACGCAGTATTTT.

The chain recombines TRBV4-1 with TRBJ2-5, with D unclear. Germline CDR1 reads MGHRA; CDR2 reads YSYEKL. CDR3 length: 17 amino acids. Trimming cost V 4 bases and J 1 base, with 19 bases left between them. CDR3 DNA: TGCGCCAGCAGCCGCACCACGGTGGGAAGGATCCAAGAGACCCAGTACTTC. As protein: CASSRTTVGRIQETQYF.

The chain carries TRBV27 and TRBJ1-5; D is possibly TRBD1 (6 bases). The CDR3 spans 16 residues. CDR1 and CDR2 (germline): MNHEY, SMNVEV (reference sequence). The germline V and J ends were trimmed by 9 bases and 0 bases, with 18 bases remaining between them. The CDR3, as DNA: TGTGCCAGTTCTCGGTGGACAGATGATAGCAATCAGCCCCAGCATTTT. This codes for CASSRWTDDSNQPQHF.

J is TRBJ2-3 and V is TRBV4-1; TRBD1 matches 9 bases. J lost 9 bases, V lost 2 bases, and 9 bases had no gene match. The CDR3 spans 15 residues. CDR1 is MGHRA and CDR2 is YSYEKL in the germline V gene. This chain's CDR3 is CASSQSWTGAGTQYF. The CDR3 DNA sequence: TGCGCCAGCAGCCAATCTTGGACAGGGGCAGGCACGCAGTATTTT.

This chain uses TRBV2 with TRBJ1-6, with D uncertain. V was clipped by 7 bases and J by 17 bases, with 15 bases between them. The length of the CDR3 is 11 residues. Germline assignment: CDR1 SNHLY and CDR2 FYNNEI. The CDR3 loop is CASTVGPPVHF. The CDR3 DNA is TGTGCCAGCACCGTCGGACCCCCCGTCCACTTT.

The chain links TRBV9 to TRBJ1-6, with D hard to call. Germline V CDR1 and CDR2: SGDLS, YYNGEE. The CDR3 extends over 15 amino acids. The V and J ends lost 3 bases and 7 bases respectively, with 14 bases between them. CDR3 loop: CASSDQVISNSPLHF. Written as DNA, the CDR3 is TGTGCCAGCAGCGACCAAGTTATCTCCAATTCACCCCTCCACTTT.

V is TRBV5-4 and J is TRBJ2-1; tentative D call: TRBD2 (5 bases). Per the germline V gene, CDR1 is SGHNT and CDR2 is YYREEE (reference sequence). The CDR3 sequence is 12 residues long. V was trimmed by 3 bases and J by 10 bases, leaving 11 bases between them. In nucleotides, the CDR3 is TGTGCCAGCAGCTATAGGACTGACGAGCAGTTCTTC. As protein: CASSYRTDEQFF.

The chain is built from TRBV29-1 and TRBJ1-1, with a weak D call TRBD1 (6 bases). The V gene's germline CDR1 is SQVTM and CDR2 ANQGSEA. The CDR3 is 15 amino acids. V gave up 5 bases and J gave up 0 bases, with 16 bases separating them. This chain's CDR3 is CSVPGQGRMNTEAFF. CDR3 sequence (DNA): TGCAGCGTTCCGGGACAAGGCCGTATGAACACTGAAGCTTTCTTT.

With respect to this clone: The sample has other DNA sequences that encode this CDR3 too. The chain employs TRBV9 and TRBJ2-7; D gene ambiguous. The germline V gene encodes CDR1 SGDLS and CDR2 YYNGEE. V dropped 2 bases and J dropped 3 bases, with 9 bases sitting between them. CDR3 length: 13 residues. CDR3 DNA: TGTGCCAGCAGCGTCGGACCCTTCTACGAGCAGTACTTC. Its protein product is CASSVGPFYEQYF.

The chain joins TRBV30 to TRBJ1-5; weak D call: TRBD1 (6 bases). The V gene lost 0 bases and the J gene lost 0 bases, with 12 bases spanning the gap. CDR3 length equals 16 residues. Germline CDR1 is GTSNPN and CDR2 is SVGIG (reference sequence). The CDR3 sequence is CAWSVGGGFSNQPQHF. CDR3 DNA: TGTGCCTGGAGTGTAGGAGGGGGGTTTAGCAATCAGCCCCAGCATTTT.